The sequence of this T cell receptor beta chain was determined in a study of low-dose radiotherapy and immunotherapy resistance in tumors. cDNA synthesis used a TRAV/TRBV-specific primer set for both chains. Using a constant-region primer together with a V-primer adapter, TCRs were subjected to roughly 18 PCR cycles of amplification. TCRdb recomputed calls from the reads with MiXCR, one row per CDR3 protein. Among around 76,000 distinct CDR3 sequences listed, around 29% were seen once. The CDR3 totals 12 residues. V lost 2 bases to trimming and J lost 5 bases, with 6 bases between them. Germline CDR1 is SGDLS and CDR2 is YYNGEE. Stated time point: before trial treatment.

This TCR came from a female donor with ovarian cancer. The specimen comprised PBMCs, sampled before treatment. The rearrangement joins TRBV9 to TRBJ2-3; D not certain. The CDR3 nucleotides read TGTGCCAGCAGCGTCGGGTTAGATACGCAGTATTTT. Protein product: CASSVGLDTQYF.